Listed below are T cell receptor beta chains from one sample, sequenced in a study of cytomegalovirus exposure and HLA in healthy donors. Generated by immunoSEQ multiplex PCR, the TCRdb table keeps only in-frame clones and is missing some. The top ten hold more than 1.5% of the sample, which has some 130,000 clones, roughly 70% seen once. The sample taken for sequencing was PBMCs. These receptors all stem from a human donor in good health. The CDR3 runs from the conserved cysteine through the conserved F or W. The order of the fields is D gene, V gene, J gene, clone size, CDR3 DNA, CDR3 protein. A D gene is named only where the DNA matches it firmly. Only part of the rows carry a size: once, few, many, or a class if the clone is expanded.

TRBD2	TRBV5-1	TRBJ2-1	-	TGCGCCAGCAGCTTGGGCGGGAGACAGAATGAGCAGTTCTTC	CASSLGGRQNEQFF
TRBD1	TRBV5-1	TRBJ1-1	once	TGCGCCAGCAGAAGGGGTTGGACAGGGGACACTGAAGCTTTCTTT	CASRRGWTGDTEAFF
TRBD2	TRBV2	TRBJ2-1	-	TGTGCCAGCGGGCGGGAGTGGAATGAGCAGTTCTTC	CASGREWNEQFF
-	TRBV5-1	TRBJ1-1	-	TGCGCCAGCAGCCCAATGGGCGGAGGGTACACTGAAGCTTTCTTT	CASSPMGGGYTEAFF
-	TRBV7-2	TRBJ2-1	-	TGTGCCAGCAGCTTAGTCGGTGCGGGCGTCTTCGATGAGCAGTTCTTC	CASSLVGAGVFDEQFF
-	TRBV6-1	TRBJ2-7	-	TGTGCCAGCAGTGCCTCAGATGGCGGGACTTACGAGCAGTACTTC	CASSASDGGTYEQYF
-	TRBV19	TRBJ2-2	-	TGTGCCAGTACGGGTAGCGCCGGGGAGCTGTTTTTT	CASTGSAGELFF
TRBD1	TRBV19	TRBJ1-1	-	TGTGCCAGTAGTATTTCTCTTAGGACAGGGCTGGGCACTGAAGCTTTCTTT	CASSISLRTGLGTEAFF
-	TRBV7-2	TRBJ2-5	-	TGTGCCAGCAATCGTGGGGGGACAGAGACCCAGTACTTC	CASNRGGTETQYF
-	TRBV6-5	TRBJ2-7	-	TGTGCCAGCAGAGTAAACAGGTTCGAGCAGTACTTC	CASRVNRFEQYF
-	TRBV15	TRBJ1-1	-	TGTGCCACCAGCAGACCCGGGGGGGCTGAAGCTTTCTTT	CATSRPGGAEAFF
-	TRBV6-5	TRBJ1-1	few	TGTGCCAGCAGCCTTACGACGGGAGGGACTGAAGCTTTCTTT	CASSLTTGGTEAFF
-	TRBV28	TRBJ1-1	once	TGTGCCAGCAGTTTGGCCCTCCGAATGAACACTGAAGCTTTCTTT	CASSLALRMNTEAFF
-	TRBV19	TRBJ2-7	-	TGTGCCAGCTCCGTTAGAGGGCCGGGTTACGAGCAGTACTTC	CASSVRGPGYEQYF
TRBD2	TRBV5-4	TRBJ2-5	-	TGTGCCAGCAGCGGCGGGAGTCCTGTTGGTGAGACCCAGTACTTC	CASSGGSPVGETQYF
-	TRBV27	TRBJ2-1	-	TGTGCCAGCAGCCTCGCGGGGCGGGGCTTGATCCGACATGAGCAGTTCTTC	CASSLAGRGLIRHEQFF
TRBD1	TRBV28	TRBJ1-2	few	TGTGCCAGCATCGGACAGGGCCTATATGGCTACACCTTC	CASIGQGLYGYTF